The sequence of this T cell receptor (beta chain) was determined in a study of breast tumors, draining lymph nodes, adjacent tissues. TCRdb independently ran MiXCR on the multiplex PCR reads; one entry per CDR3 protein. Of approximately 210,000 distinct CDR3 sequences in the sample, around 35% were seen once. This CDR3 contains 15 residues. Per germline, CDR1 MDHEN and CDR2 SYDVKM. V was cut by 6 bases and J by 3 bases, with 18 bases left in between. Note on this clonotype: The target antigen is unknown.

Regarding the study as a whole: Luminal-like breast cancer showed significantly greater tumor-nontumor repertoire similarity than basal-like breast cancer did. The data were judged consistent with most tumor T cells coming from lymph node and expanding in tumor. Tumor repertoires ranked between lymph nodes and nontumor tissue in diversity, with V and J gene preferences.

Samples came from axillary lymph nodes draining the breast cancer. The TCR originated in a female donor with breast cancer. Some clones in this sample may be carry-over from other donors' samples. Source material: axillary lymph node tissue. V is TRBV28 and J is TRBJ2-7, with D possibly matching TRBD1 (6 bases). CDR3 in DNA: TGTGCCAGCAGCAATACAGGGTCCCCAATCTACGAGCAGTACTTC. Its protein product is CASSNTGSPIYEQYF.